This T cell receptor (beta chain) was documented in a study of T cell responses to AZD1222 COVID-19 vaccine. Background on the study: Samples with a second dose at about 4 or about 12 weeks were pooled together.

Germline loops: CDR1 LGHNA, CDR2 YSLEER. The CDR3 is 16 amino acids. V was pared by 1 base and J by 4 bases, with 17 bases between. TCRdb keeps only in-frame clones here, not all; method: immunoSEQ multiplex PCR. The table records about 110,000 clones, 88% of them present only once. Points on this clone: Its antigen is unidentified.

The study, taken as a whole, reports: Unmutated regions of variants are reportedly targeted by nearly half of spike-specific TCRs. Baseline seropositives among AZD1222 recipients totaled only six or seven.

The clonotype originates from an adult in good health. The sample here was peripheral blood, taken on day 0 of AZD1222 vaccination. The chain employs TRBV4-3 and TRBJ2-7, with D maybe TRBD2 (7 bases). CDR3 nucleotide sequence: TGCGCCAGCAGCCAAGCGGTCAGCGGGACACCGTACGAGCAGTACTTC. Protein product: CASSQAVSGTPYEQYF.